Below, one T cell receptor beta chain is given with its context. It has no known antigen specificity. No base quality information exists; no much larger clone differs at one position. The receptor library was made with the immunoSEQ multiplex PCR assay. Per the authors' processing: To diagnose cytomegalovirus status from the catalog of TCR beta chain sequences, a statistical classification framework was built. The table was pulled from immuneACCESS by TCRdb, which kept in-frame rearrangements only. Such tables lose some clones; where checked, under half of the loss comes from unresolved V genes, and the rest has no known cause. For V, J and clone size, that table is used; D and trimming come from the DNA. In all, the sample holds 140,000 or so clones, and more than 85% of those were seen once. Of the sample, roughly 0.7% is held by the ten largest clones. These data are taken from a study of cytomegalovirus exposure and HLA in healthy donors (dated by TCRdb to about 2017). At the level of the whole study: According to a later analysis, one platform produced both the 110 or so validation repertoires and the 620 or so repertoires of the first cohort. The study aimed to test whether signatures of past pathogen exposure could be identified by cataloging public T cell receptors. A separate validation cohort of roughly 130 different subjects was used in addition to the roughly 620-subject first cohort. The study combined high-throughput TCR immunosequencing, statistical association of individual TCRs with disease status, and machine learning to predict cytomegalovirus infection status.

The V end loses 2 bases and the J end loses 5 bases, and a stretch of 14 bases separates them. The CDR3 spans 15 residues, from the cysteine through the phenylalanine. The DNA shown is the 45-base CDR3, in frame from base 1. CDR1 is given as MNHNS and CDR2 as SASEGT, both from the germline V gene. Donors formed part of the validation cohort, which comprised fewer than 150 subjects and was distinct from the first cohort of some 700 subjects. Findings and caveats that apply to the study as a whole: The classifier was reported to diagnose cytomegalovirus status with high specificity and sensitivity in both the original and validation cohorts. A later analysis found that TCRs clustered in the first cohort also tended to co-occur in the 95 to 150 validation repertoires, with 94% of cluster scores above 0. Three of the identified cytomegalovirus-associated TCR beta chains were confirmed in vitro to be specific for cytomegalovirus antigens. All 120 repertoires were used to score co-occurrence in the validation cohort in a later analysis, because that analysis had no HLA typing for the cohort. Most TCR sequences were seen in very few donors, while some public TCRs were found in many individuals. The study listed 150 to 200 TCR beta chains as associated with cytomegalovirus. The authors suggested that the approach could potentially be generalized to other disease states and immunological phenotypes.

Here the chain combines TRBV6-1 and TRBJ2-3, with TRBD1 as a weak D call on 5 bases. Sample: PBMCs. This receptor was obtained from a man in his late teens or twenties in good health and CMV-seronegative. The DNA sequence is as follows: TGTGCCAGCAGTGAACGACAGTTCTCCCTAGATACGCAGTATTTT. Its coded protein is CASSERQFSLDTQYF.